One and the same sample provided the 4 T cell receptor beta chains below, sequenced in a study of T-cell reconstitution after alpha-beta-depleted transplantation in children. Preparation of the TCRbeta library used unique molecular identifiers. MiXCR, run by TCRdb on the PCR reads, gives a single entry per CDR3 protein. Among hundreds of thousands of distinct CDR3 sequences listed, roughly 15% were seen once. Sequencing used PBMCs, mostly from graft donor cells, obtained 360 days after TCRalphabeta/CD19-depleted stem cell transplant. Receptors originate from a male patient aged 10 to 17 who had a stem cell transplant for acute lymphoblastic leukemia, so the T cells may come from the graft donor.

The chain carries TRBV3-1 and TRBJ2-7; the D gene is possibly TRBD2 (5 bases). The germline CDR1 and CDR2 sequences are LGHDT and YNNKEL (reference sequence). CDR3 length equals 15 residues. V was pared by 3 bases and J by 2 bases, with 14 bases between. The CDR3 protein is CASSHFGLPAYEQYF. The CDR3 DNA is TGTGCCAGCAGCCATTTCGGACTTCCAGCCTACGAGCAGTACTTC.

This clonotype turned up a few times. This rearrangement joins TRBV4-1 to TRBJ2-7, with TRBD2 identical over 11 bases. Losses at the gene ends were 0 bases for V and 4 bases for J; bases not matched to a gene: 8. Looked up from germline, CDR1 is MGHRA and CDR2 is YSYEKL. This CDR3 spans 17 amino acids. The CDR3 region has the DNA TGCGCCAGCAGCCAAGACCAATCGGGACTAGCGGCATACGAGCAGTACTTC. It encodes CASSQDQSGLAAYEQYF.

The chain is built from TRBV5-1 and TRBJ2-7; D remains ambiguous. The germline V gene has CDR1 SGHRS and CDR2 YFSETQ. This CDR3 is built from 14 residues. Between the trimmed V and J ends, which lost 0 bases and 3 bases, there was a span of 10 bases. In DNA form, the CDR3 reads TGCGCCAGCAGCTTGGCCAGCGCCTACTACGAGCAGTACTTC. The encoded protein is CASSLASAYYEQYF. Based on the CDR3 plus reference TRBV5-1 and TRBJ2-7, the full variable domain is KAGVTQTPRYLIKTRGQQVTLSCSPISGHRSVSWYQQTPGQGLQFLFEYFSETQRNKGNFPGRFSGRQFSNSRSEMNVSTLELGDSALYLCASSLASAYYEQYFGPGTRLTVT.

The chain uses TRBV18 and TRBJ2-6; 7 bases agree with TRBD1. Germline assignment: CDR1 KGHSH and CDR2 LQKENI. The J segment lost 2 bases and the V segment lost 4 bases, leaving 11 bases of the junction unmatched. CDR3 size: 18 residues. CDR3 bases: TGTGCCAGCTCACGCCTCCCGACAGGGTCCCCTGGGGCCAACGTCCTGACTTTC. This encodes CASSRLPTGSPGANVLTF.